This T cell receptor (beta chain) was identified during a study of blood T cell repertoires in COVID-19. As for the study in general: T cells, B-cell-depleted T cells, or PBMCs supplied cDNA or gDNA.

Study processing details: Amplification of reference gene primers was used by the study to estimate nucleated cell counts. Sequencing used immunoSEQ multiplex PCR; TCRdb keeps in-frame clones, though not all of them. For V, J and clone size, that table is used; D and trimming come from the DNA. Counted here are more than 300,000 clones, about 82% occurring once; the ten biggest clones make up approximately 1.5%. This receptor was taken from a woman aged 45-65 years with acute or convalescent COVID-19. Sequences were obtained from peripheral blood.

The CDR3 region has the DNA TGTGCCAGCAGCTCTCAGGGACAGTCCTACGAGCAGTACTTC. It encodes CASSSQGQSYEQYF. The chain has TRBV7-9 and TRBJ2-7; 7 nucleotides line up with TRBD1. This CDR3 comprises 14 residues. V lost 4 bases, J lost 1 base, and 4 bases stayed unmatched. Germline CDR1 SEHNR, CDR2 FQNEAQ (reference sequence).